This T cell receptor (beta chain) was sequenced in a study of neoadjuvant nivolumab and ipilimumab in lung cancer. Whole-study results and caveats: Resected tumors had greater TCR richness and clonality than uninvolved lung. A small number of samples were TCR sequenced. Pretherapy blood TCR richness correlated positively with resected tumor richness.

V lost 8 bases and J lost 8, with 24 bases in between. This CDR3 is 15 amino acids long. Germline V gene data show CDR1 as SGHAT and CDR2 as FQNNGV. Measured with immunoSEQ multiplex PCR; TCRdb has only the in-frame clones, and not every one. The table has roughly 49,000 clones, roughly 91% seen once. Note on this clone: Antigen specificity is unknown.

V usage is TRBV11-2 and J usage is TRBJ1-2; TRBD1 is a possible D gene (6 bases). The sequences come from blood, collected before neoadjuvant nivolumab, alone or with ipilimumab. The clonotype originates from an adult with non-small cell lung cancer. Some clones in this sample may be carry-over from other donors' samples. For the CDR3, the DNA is TGTGCCAGCTCCACAACACAGGGCGGGCCGAGAGGCTACACCTTC. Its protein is CASSTTQGGPRGYTF.